The rows below give T cell receptor beta chains drawn from one sample of a study of cytomegalovirus exposure and HLA in healthy donors. Measured with immunoSEQ multiplex PCR; TCRdb has only the in-frame clones, and not every one. The profile shows some 150,000 clones, 77% of them singletons. Sequenced input: PBMCs. The receptors derive from a woman aged 40 to 50 in good health and CMV-seronegative. The CDR3 runs from the conserved cysteine through the conserved F or W. A D gene is named only where the DNA matches it firmly. Clone size is stated in some rows and not others, as once, few, many or a class when expanded.

size: few; J: TRBJ1-6; V: TRBV18; D: .; length: 16; CDR3: CASSPQTNSYNSPLHF; DNA: TGTGCCAGCTCACCTCAAACAAACTCCTATAATTCACCCCTCCACTTT
size: few; J: TRBJ2-5; V: TRBV7-8; D: .; length: 15; CDR3: CASSLRTTGWETQYF; DNA: TGTGCCAGCAGCTTGCGGACTACGGGCTGGGAGACCCAGTACTTC
size: .; J: TRBJ1-5; V: TRBV27; D: TRBD1; length: 16; CDR3: CASSSIPGQGYQPQHF; DNA: TGTGCCAGCAGCTCTATCCCTGGACAGGGATATCAGCCCCAGCATTTT
size: .; J: TRBJ1-1; V: TRBV5-1; D: TRBD1; length: 16; CDR3: CASSHGQAVMNTEAFF; DNA: TGCGCCAGCAGCCACGGACAGGCTGTGATGAACACTGAAGCTTTCTTT
size: few; J: TRBJ1-2; V: TRBV20-1; D: .; length: 10; CDR3: CSADNNGYTF; DNA: TGCAGTGCTGATAACAATGGCTACACCTTC
size: .; J: TRBJ2-5; V: TRBV28; D: TRBD2; length: 17; CDR3: CASSLYRGGVSQETQYF; DNA: TGTGCCAGCAGTTTATACCGGGGAGGGGTAAGCCAAGAGACCCAGTACTTC
size: .; J: TRBJ2-5; V: TRBV7-9; D: .; length: 15; CDR3: CASSLTQGRQETQYF; DNA: TGTGCCAGCAGCTTAACCCAGGGGCGCCAAGAGACCCAGTACTTC
size: .; J: TRBJ1-1; V: TRBV7-9; D: TRBD1; length: 14; CDR3: CASSLQGEKTEAFF; DNA: TGTGCCAGCAGCCTACAGGGGGAGAAGACTGAAGCTTTCTTT
size: .; J: TRBJ1-1; V: TRBV2; D: .; length: 14; CDR3: CASGPTVTGTEAFF; DNA: TGTGCCAGCGGTCCGACAGTTACGGGCACTGAAGCTTTCTTT
size: .; J: TRBJ1-3; V: TRBV2; D: .; length: 15; CDR3: CASSPRREAGNTIYF; DNA: TGTGCCAGCAGTCCACGCAGGGAGGCTGGAAACACCATATATTTT
size: once; J: TRBJ2-5; V: TRBV2; D: .; length: 13; CDR3: CASSEAGAETQYF; DNA: TGTGCCAGCAGTGAAGCGGGGGCAGAGACCCAGTACTTC
size: .; J: TRBJ1-2; V: TRBV5-1; D: .; length: 15; CDR3: CASSLVRATDYGYTF; DNA: TGCGCCAGCAGCCTGGTCAGGGCTACCGACTATGGCTACACCTTC